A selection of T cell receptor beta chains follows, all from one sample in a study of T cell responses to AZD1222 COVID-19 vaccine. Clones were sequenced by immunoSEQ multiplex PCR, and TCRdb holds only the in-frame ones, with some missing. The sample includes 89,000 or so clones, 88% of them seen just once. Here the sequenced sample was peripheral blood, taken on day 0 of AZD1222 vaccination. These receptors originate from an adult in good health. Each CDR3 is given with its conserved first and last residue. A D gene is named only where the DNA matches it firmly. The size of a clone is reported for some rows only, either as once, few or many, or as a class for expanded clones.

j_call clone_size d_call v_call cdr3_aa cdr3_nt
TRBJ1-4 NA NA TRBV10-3 CAIRDSVASEKLFF TGTGCCATACGTGACAGCGTAGCGAGCGAAAAACTGTTTTTT
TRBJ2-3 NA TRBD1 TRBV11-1 CASSRDRGTDTQYF TGTGCCAGCAGCAGGGACAGGGGCACAGATACGCAGTATTTT
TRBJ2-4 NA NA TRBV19 CASIEKSKNIQYF TGTGCCAGTATCGAGAAATCTAAAAACATTCAGTACTTC
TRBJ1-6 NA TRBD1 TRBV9 CASSVGQEPYLAPLHF TGTGCCAGCAGCGTCGGACAGGAACCCTATTTGGCGCCCCTCCACTTT
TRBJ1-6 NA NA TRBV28 CASTPRVGALHF TGTGCCAGCACCCCACGGGTGGGGGCCCTCCACTTT
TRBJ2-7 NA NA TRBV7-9 CASSLGDLPTYEQYF TGTGCCAGCAGCTTAGGAGACTTGCCCACCTACGAGCAGTACTTC
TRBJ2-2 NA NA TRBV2 CASLSQGLNTGELFF TGTGCCAGCTTATCGCAGGGCCTTAACACCGGGGAGCTGTTTTTT
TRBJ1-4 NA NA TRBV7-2 CASSPLGRNNEKLFF TGTGCCAGCAGCCCCCTGGGCAGGAATAATGAAAAACTGTTTTTT
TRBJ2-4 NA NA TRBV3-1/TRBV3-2 CASSQDLRTGKNIQYF TGTGCCAGCAGCCAAGATCTAAGAACAGGGAAAAACATTCAGTACTTC
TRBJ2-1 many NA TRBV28 CASSPHVAYNEQFF TGTGCCAGCAGTCCCCACGTCGCCTACAATGAGCAGTTCTTC
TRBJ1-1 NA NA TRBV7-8 CASSLAPNTEAFF TGTGCCAGCAGCTTAGCCCCGAACACTGAAGCTTTCTTT
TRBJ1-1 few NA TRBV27 CASGDMSMNTEAFF TGTGCCAGCGGGGATATGTCAATGAACACTGAAGCTTTCTTT
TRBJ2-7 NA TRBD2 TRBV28 CASSLVAGDEQYF TGTGCCAGCAGTTTAGTAGCGGGTGACGAGCAGTACTTC
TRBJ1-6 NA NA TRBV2 CASSSHTGKAGSPLHF TGTGCCAGCAGTTCTCATACAGGGAAAGCGGGTTCACCCCTCCACTTT
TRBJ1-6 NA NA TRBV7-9 CASSLGSSYNSPLHF TGTGCCAGCAGCTTAGGATCCTCCTATAATTCACCCCTCCACTTT
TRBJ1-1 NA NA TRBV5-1 CASSLEATEAFF TGCGCCAGCAGCTTGGAAGCCACTGAAGCTTTCTTT
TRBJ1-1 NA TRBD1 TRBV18 CASSPTTGSTEAFF TGTGCCAGCTCACCAACGACAGGGAGCACTGAAGCTTTCTTT
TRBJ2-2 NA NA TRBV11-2 CASSNTGELFF TGTGCCAGCAGCAACACCGGGGAGCTGTTTTTT
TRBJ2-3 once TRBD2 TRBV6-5 CASASGGRSDTQYF TGTGCCAGCGCTAGCGGGGGCCGGTCAGATACGCAGTATTTT
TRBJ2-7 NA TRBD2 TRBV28 CASRLTSGREYEQYF TGTGCCAGCAGATTGACTAGCGGGAGGGAATACGAGCAGTACTTC